The clone carrying this T cell receptor (beta chain) was counted once. No antigen is known for it. This specimen belongs to a study of spatial heterogeneity in lung cancer. Study-level information: More than nine raw reads, on average, carried each unique TCR and UMI combination.

The V gene's germline CDR1 is SGHNT and CDR2 YYREEE (reference sequence). V dropped 2 bases and J dropped 2; count of bases not matched to a gene: 13. This CDR3 contains 18 residues. The study tagged each TCR cDNA molecule with a unique molecular identifier. In TCRdb, the 5' RACE reads were re-called with MiXCR into one record per CDR3 protein. The sample comprises tens of thousands of distinct CDR3 sequences, 4.6% of which are singletons, and roughly 36% rests with the top ten. This sample's time point: sample taken at primary tumor resection. From tumor, nontumor lung or frozen PBMC, whole RNA was taken unsorted for sequencing. Regarding the study as a whole: TCRs found ubiquitously expanded in tumor appeared in blood more at resection than at follow-up.

The TCR was taken from a male donor with early-stage non-small cell lung cancer. This chain connects TRBV5-4 to TRBJ2-5; 9 nucleotides match TRBD2. The source material was PBMCs, sampled at surgery. The CDR3 is CASSFLVPMAGGQETQYF. The CDR3, as DNA: TGTGCCAGCAGCTTCTTAGTCCCCATGGCGGGGGGGCAAGAGACCCAGTACTTC.